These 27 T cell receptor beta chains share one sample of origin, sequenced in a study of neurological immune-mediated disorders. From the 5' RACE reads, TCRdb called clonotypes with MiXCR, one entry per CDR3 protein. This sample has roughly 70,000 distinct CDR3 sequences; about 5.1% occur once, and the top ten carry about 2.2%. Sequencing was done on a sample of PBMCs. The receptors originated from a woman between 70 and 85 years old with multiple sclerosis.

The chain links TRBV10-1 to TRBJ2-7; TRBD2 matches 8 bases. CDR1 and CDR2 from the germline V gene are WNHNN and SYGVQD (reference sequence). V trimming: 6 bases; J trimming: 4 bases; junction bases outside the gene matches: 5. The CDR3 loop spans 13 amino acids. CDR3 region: CASSKGTRYEQYF. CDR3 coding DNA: TGCGCCAGCAGCAAGGGGACTAGATACGAGCAGTACTTC.

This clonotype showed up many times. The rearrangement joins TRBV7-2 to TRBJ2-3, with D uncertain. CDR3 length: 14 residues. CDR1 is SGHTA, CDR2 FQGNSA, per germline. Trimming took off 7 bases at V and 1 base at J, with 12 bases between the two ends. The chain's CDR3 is CASNPTRGTDTQYF. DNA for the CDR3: TGTGCCAGCAACCCAACCCGGGGCACAGATACGCAGTATTTT.

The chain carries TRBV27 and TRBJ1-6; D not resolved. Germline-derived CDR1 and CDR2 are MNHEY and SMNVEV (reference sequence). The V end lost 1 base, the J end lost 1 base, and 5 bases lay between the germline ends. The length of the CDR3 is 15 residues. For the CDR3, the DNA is TGTGCCAGCAGTTTATGGCAGTCCTATAATTCACCCCTCCACTTT. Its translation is CASSLWQSYNSPLHF.

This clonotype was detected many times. CDR3 protein: CSARVTGPNEKLFF. CDR3 nucleotides: TGCAGTGCTAGAGTGACAGGCCCTAATGAAAAACTGTTTTTT. The rearrangement joins TRBV20-1 to TRBJ1-4; D is perhaps TRBD1 (6 bases). This CDR3 contains 14 residues. The germline V gene encodes CDR1 DFQATT and CDR2 SNEGSKA (reference sequence). Trimming took 1 base from V and 3 from J, leaving 9 bases between them.

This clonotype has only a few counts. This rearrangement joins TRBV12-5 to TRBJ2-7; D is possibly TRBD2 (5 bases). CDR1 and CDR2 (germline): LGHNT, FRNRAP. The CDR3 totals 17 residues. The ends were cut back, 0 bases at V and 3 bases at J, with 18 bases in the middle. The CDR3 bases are TGTGCTAGTGGTTTGGTACTTGTCGAGGGCAGGTACTACGAGCAGTACTTC. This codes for CASGLVLVEGRYYEQYF.

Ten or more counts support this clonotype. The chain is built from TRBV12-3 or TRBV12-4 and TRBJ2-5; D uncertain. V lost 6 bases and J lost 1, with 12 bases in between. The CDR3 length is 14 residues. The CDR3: CASSPGSIQETQYF. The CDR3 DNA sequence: TGTGCCAGCAGCCCTGGATCCATCCAAGAGACCCAGTACTTC.

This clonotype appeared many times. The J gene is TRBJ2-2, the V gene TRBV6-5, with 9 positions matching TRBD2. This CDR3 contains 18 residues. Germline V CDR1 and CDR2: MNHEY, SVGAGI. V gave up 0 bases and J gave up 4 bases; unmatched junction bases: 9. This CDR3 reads CASSYSTFSGRVTGELFF. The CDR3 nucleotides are TGTGCCAGCAGTTACTCGACTTTTAGCGGGAGAGTCACCGGGGAGCTGTTTTTT.

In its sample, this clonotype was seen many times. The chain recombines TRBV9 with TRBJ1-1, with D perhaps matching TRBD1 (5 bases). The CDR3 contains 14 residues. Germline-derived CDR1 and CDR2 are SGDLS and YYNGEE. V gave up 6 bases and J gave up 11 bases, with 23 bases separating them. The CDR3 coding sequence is TGTGCCAGCACCCTAGACGGGACGGCTAGGGATGCTTTCTTT. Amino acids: CASTLDGTARDAFF. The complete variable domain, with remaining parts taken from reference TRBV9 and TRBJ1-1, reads DSGVTQTPKHLITATGQRVTLRCSPRSGDLSVYWYQQSLDQGLQFLIQYYNGEERAKGNILERFSAQQFPDLHSELNLSSLELGDSALYFCASTLDGTARDAFFGQGTRLTVV.

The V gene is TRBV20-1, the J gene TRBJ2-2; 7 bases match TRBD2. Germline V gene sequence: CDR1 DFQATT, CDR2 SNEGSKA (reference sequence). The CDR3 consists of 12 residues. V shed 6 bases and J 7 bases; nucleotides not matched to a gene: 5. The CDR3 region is CSALPGGGELFF. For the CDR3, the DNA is TGCAGTGCCCTCCCGGGGGGCGGGGAGCTGTTTTTT.

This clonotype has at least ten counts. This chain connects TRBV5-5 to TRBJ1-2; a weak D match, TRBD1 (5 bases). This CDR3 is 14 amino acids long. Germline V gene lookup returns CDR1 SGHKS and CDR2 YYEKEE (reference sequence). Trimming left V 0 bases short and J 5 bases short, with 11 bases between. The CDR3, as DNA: TGTGCCAGCAGCTTGGGGGGGTCCCGATATGGCTACACCTTC. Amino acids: CASSLGGSRYGYTF.

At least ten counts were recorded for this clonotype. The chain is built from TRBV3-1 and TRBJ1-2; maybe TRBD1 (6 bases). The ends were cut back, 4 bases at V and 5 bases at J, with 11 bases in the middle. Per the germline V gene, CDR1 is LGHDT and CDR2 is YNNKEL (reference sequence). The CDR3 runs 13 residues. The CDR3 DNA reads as TGTGCCAGCAGCCTGAAAACAGGGTATGGCTACACCTTC. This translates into CASSLKTGYGYTF.

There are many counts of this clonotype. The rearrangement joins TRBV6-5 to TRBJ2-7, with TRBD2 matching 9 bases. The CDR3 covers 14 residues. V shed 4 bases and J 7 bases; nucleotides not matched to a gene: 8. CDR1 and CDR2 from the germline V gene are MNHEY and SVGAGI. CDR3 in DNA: TGTGCCAGCAGTTGGACTAGCGAAGGAGAAGAGCAGTACTTC. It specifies CASSWTSEGEEQYF.

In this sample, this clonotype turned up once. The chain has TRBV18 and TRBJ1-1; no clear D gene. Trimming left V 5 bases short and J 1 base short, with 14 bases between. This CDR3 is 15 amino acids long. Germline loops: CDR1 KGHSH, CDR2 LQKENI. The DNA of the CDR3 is TGTGCCAGCTCAGTCAGCCAGGATGCGAACACTGAAGCTTTCTTT. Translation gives CASSVSQDANTEAFF.

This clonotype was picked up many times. The CDR3 bases are TGCAGTGCTCAAAGCAGCTACAGGTGGACTGAAGCTTTCTTT. Amino acid sequence: CSAQSSYRWTEAFF. The chain links TRBV20-1 to TRBJ1-1, with D perhaps matching TRBD1 (5 bases). Germline CDR1 reads DFQATT; CDR2 reads SNEGSKA (reference sequence). Trimming pared 5 bases from V and 5 bases from J, leaving 18 bases between. The CDR3 extends over 14 amino acids.

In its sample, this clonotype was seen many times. The CDR3 DNA reads as TGTGCCACCCAGGAACTGGAGAACACCGGGGAGCTGTTTTTT. This translates into CATQELENTGELFF. This chain uses TRBV10-3 with TRBJ2-2; no firm D call. Per germline, CDR1 ENHRY and CDR2 SYGVKD. CDR3 length: 14 residues. The V end was cut by 10 bases, the J end by 1 base, with 13 bases between.

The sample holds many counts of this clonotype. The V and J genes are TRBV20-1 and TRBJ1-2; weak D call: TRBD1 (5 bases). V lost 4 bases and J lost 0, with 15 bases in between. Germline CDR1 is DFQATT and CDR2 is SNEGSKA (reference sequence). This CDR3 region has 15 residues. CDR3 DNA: TGCAGTGCTAAGGGCAGGGAAAGAGCTAACTATGGCTACACCTTC. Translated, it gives CSAKGRERANYGYTF.

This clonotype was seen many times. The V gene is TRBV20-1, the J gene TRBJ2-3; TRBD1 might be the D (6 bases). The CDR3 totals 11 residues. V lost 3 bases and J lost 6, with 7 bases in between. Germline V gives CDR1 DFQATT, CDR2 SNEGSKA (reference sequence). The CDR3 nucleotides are TGCAGTGCTAGCCAGGGGGATACGCAGTATTTT. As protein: CSASQGDTQYF.

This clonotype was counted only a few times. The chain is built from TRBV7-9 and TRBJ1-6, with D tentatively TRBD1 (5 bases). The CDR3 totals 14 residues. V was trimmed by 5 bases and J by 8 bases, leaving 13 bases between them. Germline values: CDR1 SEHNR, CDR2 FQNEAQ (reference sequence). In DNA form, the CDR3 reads TGTGCCAGCAGCGTGGACTGGGGGGATTCACCCCTCCACTTT. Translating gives CASSVDWGDSPLHF. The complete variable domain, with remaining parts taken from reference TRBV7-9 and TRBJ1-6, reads DTGVSQNPRHKITKRGQNVTFRCDPISEHNRLYWYRQTLGQGPEFLTYFQNEAQLEKSRLLSDRFSAERPKGSFSTLEIQRTEQGDSAMYLCASSVDWGDSPLHFGNGTRLTVT.

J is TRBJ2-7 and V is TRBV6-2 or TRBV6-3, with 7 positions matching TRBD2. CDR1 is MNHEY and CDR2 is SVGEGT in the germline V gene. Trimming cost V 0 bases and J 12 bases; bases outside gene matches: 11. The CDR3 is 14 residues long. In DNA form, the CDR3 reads TGTGCCAGCAGTTACTCGTGGACTAGTGATGCGCTGTACTTC. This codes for CASSYSWTSDALYF.

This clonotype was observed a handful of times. The CDR3 loop reads CASSQDTGPLREQYF. DNA of the CDR3: TGCGCCAGCAGCCAAGATACCGGACCACTACGAGAGCAGTACTTC. The V gene is TRBV4-1, the J gene TRBJ2-7; D ambiguous. This CDR3 has 15 residues. From germline, CDR1 is MGHRA and CDR2 YSYEKL. Deletions cut 0 bases from V and 7 bases from J, with 16 bases between.

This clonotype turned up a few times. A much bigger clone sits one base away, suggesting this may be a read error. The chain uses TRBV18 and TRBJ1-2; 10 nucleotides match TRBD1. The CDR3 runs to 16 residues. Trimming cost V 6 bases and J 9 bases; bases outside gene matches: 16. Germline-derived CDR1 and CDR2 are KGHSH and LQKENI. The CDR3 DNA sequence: TGTGCCAGCTCCCAAGCAGACGGGACAGGGGCGTTCCGCTACACCTTC. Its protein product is CASSQADGTGAFRYTF.

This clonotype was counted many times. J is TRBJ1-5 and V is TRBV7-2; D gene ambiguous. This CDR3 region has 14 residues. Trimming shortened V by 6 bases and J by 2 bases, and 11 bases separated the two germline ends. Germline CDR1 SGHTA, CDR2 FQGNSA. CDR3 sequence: CASRSNSGNQPQHF. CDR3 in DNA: TGTGCCAGCAGGTCTAACAGTGGCAATCAGCCCCAGCATTTT. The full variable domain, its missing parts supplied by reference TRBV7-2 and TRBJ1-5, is GAGVSQSPSNKVTEKGKDVELRCDPISGHTALYWYRQSLGQGLEFLIYFQGNSAPDKSGLPSDRFSAERTGGSVSTLTIQRTQQEDSAVYLCASRSNSGNQPQHFGDGTRLSIL.

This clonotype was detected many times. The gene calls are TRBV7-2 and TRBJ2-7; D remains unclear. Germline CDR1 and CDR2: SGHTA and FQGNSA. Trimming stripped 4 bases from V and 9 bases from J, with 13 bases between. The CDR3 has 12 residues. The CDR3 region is CASSSGWGGQYF. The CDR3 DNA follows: TGTGCCAGCAGCTCCGGTTGGGGTGGGCAGTACTTC.

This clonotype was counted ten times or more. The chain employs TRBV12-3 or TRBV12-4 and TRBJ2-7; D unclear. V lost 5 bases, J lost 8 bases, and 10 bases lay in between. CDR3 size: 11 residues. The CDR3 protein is CASSDTAKQYF. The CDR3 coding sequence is TGTGCCAGCAGTGACACCGCGAAGCAGTACTTC.

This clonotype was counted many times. Here the CDR3 DNA reads TGCGCCAGCAGCGGGGACTCGTCCCCCGGAGATACGCAGTATTTT. This sequence encodes CASSGDSSPGDTQYF. This chain links TRBV5-1 with TRBJ2-3, with a weak D call TRBD2 (6 bases). Per the germline V gene, CDR1 is SGHRS and CDR2 is YFSETQ. V was pared by 4 bases and J by 5 bases, with 17 bases between. There are 15 residues in the CDR3.

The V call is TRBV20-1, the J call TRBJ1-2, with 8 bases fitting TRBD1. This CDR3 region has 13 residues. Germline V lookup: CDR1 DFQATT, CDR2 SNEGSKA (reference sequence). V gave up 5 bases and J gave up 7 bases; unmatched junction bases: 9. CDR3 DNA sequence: TGCAGTGCTTCTGACAGGGGCAATCTTGGCTACACCTTC. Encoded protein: CSASDRGNLGYTF.

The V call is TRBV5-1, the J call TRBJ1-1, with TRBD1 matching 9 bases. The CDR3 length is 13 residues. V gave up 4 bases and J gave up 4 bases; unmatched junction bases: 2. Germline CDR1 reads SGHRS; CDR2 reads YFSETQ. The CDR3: CASSRQGGTEAFF. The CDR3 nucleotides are TGCGCCAGCAGCCGACAGGGGGGCACTGAAGCTTTCTTT. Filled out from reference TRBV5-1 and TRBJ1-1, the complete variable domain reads KAGVTQTPRYLIKTRGQQVTLSCSPISGHRSVSWYQQTPGQGLQFLFEYFSETQRNKGNFPGRFSGRQFSNSRSEMNVSTLELGDSALYLCASSRQGGTEAFFGQGTRLTVV.